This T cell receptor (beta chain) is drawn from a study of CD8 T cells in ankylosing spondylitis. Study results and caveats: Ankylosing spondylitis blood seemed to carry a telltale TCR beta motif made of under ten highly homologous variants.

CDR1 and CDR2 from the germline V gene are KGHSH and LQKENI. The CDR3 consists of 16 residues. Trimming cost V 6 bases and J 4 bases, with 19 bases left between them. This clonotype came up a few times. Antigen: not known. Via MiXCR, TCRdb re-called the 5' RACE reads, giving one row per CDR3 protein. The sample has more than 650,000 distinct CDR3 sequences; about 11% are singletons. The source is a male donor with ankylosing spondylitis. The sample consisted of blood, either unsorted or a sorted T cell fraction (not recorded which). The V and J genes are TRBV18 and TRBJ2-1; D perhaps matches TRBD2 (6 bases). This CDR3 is CASSTGPGDLYNEQFF. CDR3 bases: TGTGCCAGCTCTACCGGGCCGGGAGACCTATACAATGAGCAGTTCTTC.